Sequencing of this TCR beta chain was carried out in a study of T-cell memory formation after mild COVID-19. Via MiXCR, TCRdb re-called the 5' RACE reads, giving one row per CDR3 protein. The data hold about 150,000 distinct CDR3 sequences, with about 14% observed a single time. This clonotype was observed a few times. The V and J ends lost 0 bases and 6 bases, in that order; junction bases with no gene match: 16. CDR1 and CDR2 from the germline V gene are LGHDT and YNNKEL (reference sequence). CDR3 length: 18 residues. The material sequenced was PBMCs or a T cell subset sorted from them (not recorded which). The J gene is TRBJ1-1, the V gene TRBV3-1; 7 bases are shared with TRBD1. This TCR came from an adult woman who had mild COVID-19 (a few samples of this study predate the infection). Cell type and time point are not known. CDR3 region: CASSQDIGGFPWSPEAFF. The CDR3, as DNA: TGTGCCAGCAGCCAAGATATAGGGGGCTTTCCGTGGTCCCCTGAAGCTTTCTTT.